The TCR beta chain under discussion was sequenced for a study of blood T cells in healthy people across ages (dated by TCRdb to between 2014 and 2017). Turning to the overall study: In model experiments, template switching captured about one uniquely barcoded TCR beta cDNA molecule for every two T cells. Age-related changes in TCR beta repertoire diversity were measured in the study by deep sequencing normalized with unique cDNA molecular identifiers. Four age groups were formed from the donors: young (average roughly 16 years), middle-aged (around 40), aged (approximately 60) and long-lived (about 80). To avoid experimental bias, donors of different ages were distributed randomly across sequencing lanes. Two additional independent replicas of 1 million unique cDNA reads from the same blood draw were analyzed for two donors (one aged 18 to 30 and one aged 80 or older). The paper's findings and limits, for the study overall: Observed TCR beta diversity per million T cells fell roughly linearly with age, and a significant reduction was already apparent by age around 40. Estimates of total diversity based on one million sequenced T cells were regarded as lower bounds and as underestimates. Because the CMV infection status of the donors was unknown, age-related changes in expanded clonotypes may potentially have been confounded. Conclusive comparison of naive and antigen-experienced compartments was prevented by the profiling of bulk unsorted PBMCs. Compared with the aged group, the long-lived group had more naive CD4+ T cells, fewer expanded clones and increased TCR diversity, suggesting age selection. There was a strong correlation between observed TCR beta diversity and the percentage of naive T cells measured by flow cytometry.

The protocol used for the library was 5' RACE. Sequencing relied on an Illumina HiSeq 2500. A second PCR of roughly 6 to 11 cycles was run with a J-beta primer mix and a sample-barcoded 5' primer. Each TCR beta cDNA molecule received a unique molecular identifier from a template-switch 5' adaptor carrying 12 random nucleotides. At least 3 million CDR3-containing paired-end reads were obtained from each sample. The Mint cDNA synthesis kit, primed by a TRBC-specific oligonucleotide, was used to synthesize first-strand cDNA from all RNA. Following uracil-DNA glycosylase treatment, all cDNA underwent a first 18-cycle PCR with the universal primers M1SS and BC2_uni_R. On the study's bioinformatics: Normalization of each sample was performed by random selection of 1 million high-quality reads, each carrying a distinct molecular identifier. Instead of being binned into consensus sequences, reads that shared molecular identifiers were thrown out. MiTCR, run with a Q25 quality threshold and the strictest error-elimination algorithm, handled CDR3 identification, clonotype clustering and error correction. A nonparametric unseen species model using Euler transformation provided a lower-bound estimate of total TCR beta diversity. Clones were called with MiXCR by TCRdb after fastp trimmed the public reads at Q25, and only in-frame beta chains were retained. Identical CDR3 protein sequences are pooled into one entry, listed with their most common genes and DNA. TCRdb assigned the V and J calls; the authors' analysis was not used. This sample holds some 780,000 distinct CDR3 sequences; 56% were observed only once. The ten biggest clones cover around a quarter of the sample.

The junction shows trimming of 4 bases on V and 0 bases on J, and the gene matches do not reach 3 bases of it. The CDR3 goes from the cysteine to the phenylalanine over 15 residues. Only the CDR3 part of the read is kept: 45 bases, read in frame from the first base. According to the germline V gene (reference sequence), CDR1 reads LGHDT and CDR2 reads YNNKEL. As for this clonotype: The antigen it recognizes is unknown. Nothing much larger sits one base from this clone, and base qualities are not available.

The roughly 42 donors, aged about 6 to 95 years, were systemically healthy Caucasian individuals from Russia. Each donor gave about 9.7 milliliters of peripheral blood, drawn into EDTA-treated Vacutainer tubes. PBMCs were isolated by Ficoll-Paque density-gradient centrifugation, with at least 7 million obtained per sample. Total RNA was extracted from PBMCs with Trizol reagent, with at least 5.5 micrograms obtained per sample. For every donor, an aliquot of PBMCs went through flow cytometry to measure the percentages of naive CD45RAhigh/CD27high T cells. The chain was built from TRBV3-1 and TRBJ2-7; a stretch of 10 junction bases matches TRBD2. Sequencing used blood. The TCR originated in a man aged 35 to 55 in good health. The CDR3 region: CASSLAGGPSYEQYF. The nucleotide sequence is given as TGTGCCAGCAGCCTAGCGGGAGGTCCCTCCTACGAGCAGTACTTC.